A selection of T cell receptor beta chains follows, all from one sample in a study of shared clonotypes between healthy human individuals. Measured with immunoSEQ multiplex PCR; TCRdb has only the in-frame clones, and not every one. The table lists around 1.9 million clones, 90% to 95% of them singletons. The sample was naive CD8+ T cells from PBMCs. Receptor source: a man between 18 and 29 years old in good health. Some clones in this sample may be carry-over from other donors' samples. Each CDR3 is given without its conserved first and last residue. Only some rows state a clone size, as once, few, many or a class for expanded clones.

clone_size | v_call | cdr3_length | cdr3_aa
. | TRBV18 | 15 | ASSPRGSQQTYNEQF
once | TRBV6-5 | 14 | ASSFTPGANNEKLF
once | TRBV23-1 | 15 | ASSQRGGLAGDNEQF
. | TRBV6-6 | 10 | ASKGTDNEQF
once | TRBV4-2 | 12 | ASSHPTGRYEQY
. | TRBV6-6 | 12 | ASGTPESDYGYT
. | TRBV11-3 | 12 | ASSHSRPAGELF
once | TRBV28 | 14 | ASTLGGGSLGNEQF
. | TRBV7-9 | 12 | ASSRPDRGQPQH
. | TRBV27 | 13 | ASSLEGARQETQY
. | TRBV5-1 | 13 | ASSPAGEFYNEQF
few | TRBV28 | 8 | ASSNQPQH
. | TRBV27 | 12 | ASSSTGTPHTQY
. | TRBV7-9 | 15 | ASSYPISDRGLYEQY
. | TRBV10-1 | 13 | ASSELLGPYNEQF
. | TRBV5-1 | 10 | ASLGRNTEAF
. | TRBV7-9 | 12 | ASSLGTGSEKLF
. | TRBV6-5 | 12 | ASSYSNWDYGYT
. | TRBV4-3 | 13 | ASRQTRGWGETQY
. | TRBV4-1 | 14 | ASSQVMTGMGYEQY
. | TRBV11-3 | 15 | ASSSWTSGQSTDTQY
. | TRBV29-1 | 10 | SVTWSTGELF
once | TRBV29-1 | 13 | SVVGKASGANVLT
few | TRBV10-3 | 11 | AIRDRGTDTQY
. | TRBV15 | 11 | ATSQALSRPQH
. | TRBV5-1 | 14 | ASSLETPRLVYEQY
. | TRBV6-1 | 11 | ASLTATYNEQF